In its sample, the clone carrying this T cell receptor (beta chain) was seen many times. Germline values: CDR1 ENHRY, CDR2 SYGVKD. V lost 10 bases to trimming and J lost 5 bases, with 11 bases between them. This CDR3 is 12 amino acids long. One entry per CDR3 protein, called by TCRdb with MiXCR from the RT-PCR reads. The sample carries about 680,000 distinct CDR3 sequences, approximately 14% recorded once. The chain is built from TRBV10-3 and TRBJ2-2; D perhaps matches TRBD2 (6 bases). The source is a female donor in good health, serving as a healthy control. The source material was memory CD4+ T cells from blood. As DNA, the CDR3 is TGTGCCACCTCAGGAGGGACCGGGGAGCTGTTTTTT. This codes for CATSGGTGELFF.